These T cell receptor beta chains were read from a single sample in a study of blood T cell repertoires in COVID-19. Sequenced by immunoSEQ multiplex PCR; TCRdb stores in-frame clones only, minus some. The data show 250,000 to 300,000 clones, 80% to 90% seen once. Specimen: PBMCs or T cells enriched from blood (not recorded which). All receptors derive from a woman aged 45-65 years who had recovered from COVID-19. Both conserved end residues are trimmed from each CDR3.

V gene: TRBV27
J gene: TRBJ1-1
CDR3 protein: ASRLTGGGTEAF

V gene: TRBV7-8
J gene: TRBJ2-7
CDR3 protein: ASSLREGVSYEQY

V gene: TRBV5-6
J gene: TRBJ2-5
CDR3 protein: ASSLVDRGQTQY

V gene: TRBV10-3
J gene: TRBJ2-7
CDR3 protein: ASQTSNSYEQY

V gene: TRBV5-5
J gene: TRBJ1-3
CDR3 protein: ASSLDPGSGNTIY

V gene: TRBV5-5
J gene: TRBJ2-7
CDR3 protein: ASSLAGVLSSYEQY

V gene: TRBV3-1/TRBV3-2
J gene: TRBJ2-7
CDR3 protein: ASSLSPRWGAYEQY

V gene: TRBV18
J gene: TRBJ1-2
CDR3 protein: ASSNSRDYGYT

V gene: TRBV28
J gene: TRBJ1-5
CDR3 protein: ASSTLGGASNQPQH

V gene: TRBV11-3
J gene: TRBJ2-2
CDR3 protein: ASSPRNTGELF

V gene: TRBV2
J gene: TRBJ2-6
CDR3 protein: ASSGGTGDSSGANVLT